These 27 T cell receptor beta chains were sequenced from one sample in a study of CXCR3-negative and CXCR3-positive naive CD8 T cells. Libraries were UMI-labeled 5' RACE TRB cDNA. TCRdb reprocessed the 5' RACE reads and stores each CDR3 protein as one record, lacking DNA. This table holds over 80,000 distinct CDR3 sequences. The sequenced material came from naive CXCR3- CD8+ T cells from blood. Specified subset: CD45RO-CCR7+CD27+CD95- naive CD8+ T cells lacking CXCR3 (TNR3-). The receptors derive from a human donor in good health. Some clones in this sample may be carry-over from other donors' samples.

The gene calls are TRBV7-3 and TRBJ1-1; the D call from TCRdb, TRBD1, cannot be confirmed without DNA. Germline values: CDR1 SGHTA, CDR2 FQGTGA. This CDR3 is built from 16 residues. The CDR3 loop is CASRSRDNLMNTEAFF. The complete variable domain, with remaining parts taken from reference TRBV7-3 and TRBJ1-1, reads GAGVSQTPSNKVTEKGKYVELRCDPISGHTALYWYRQSLGQGPEFLIYFQGTGAADDSGLPNDRFFAVRPEGSVSTLKIQRTERGDSAVYLCASRSRDNLMNTEAFFGQGTRLTVV.

The chain joins TRBV28 to TRBJ2-3; absent DNA, TCRdb's TRBD2 call cannot be checked. In germline, CDR1 is MDHEN, CDR2 SYDVKM. The CDR3 is made up of 16 amino acids. CDR3 region: CASSSRLAGAFDTQYF.

This chain links TRBV12-3 or TRBV12-4 with TRBJ2-3; TCRdb outputs TRBD2, but without DNA this stays unchecked. This CDR3 is built from 15 residues. CDR3 amino acids: CASSFLAGVADTQYF.

This chain links TRBV10-2 with TRBJ2-1; TCRdb calls TRBD1, which cannot be checked without DNA. The germline gives CDR1 WSHSY, CDR2 SAAADI. This CDR3 comprises 13 residues. The CDR3 sequence is CASGTGVWNEQFF.

The chain recombines TRBV7-2 with TRBJ1-2. Germline lookup yields CDR1 SGHTA and CDR2 FQGNSA. This CDR3 is built from 18 residues. The CDR3 spells CASSLTLGTAPWDYGYTF.

The rearrangement joins TRBV28 to TRBJ2-1; checking the TCRdb D call of TRBD2 is not possible without DNA. This CDR3 is built from 16 residues. Germline V CDR1 and CDR2: MDHEN, SYDVKM. The CDR3 loop is CASRNILGSSYNEQFF. The variable domain in full, completed from reference TRBV28 and TRBJ2-1, reads DVKVTQSSRYLVKRTGEKVFLECVQDMDHENMFWYRQDPGLGLRLIYFSYDVKMKEKGDIPEGYSVSREKKERFSLILESASTNQTSMYLCASRNILGSSYNEQFFGPGTRLTVL.

The V call is TRBV6-5, the J call TRBJ2-1; lacking DNA, the TRBD1 call made by TCRdb goes unchecked. Germline CDR1 MNHEY, CDR2 SVGAGI. The CDR3 covers 15 residues. The CDR3 sequence is CASSSRELEWSEQFF.

The chain employs TRBV6-2 or TRBV6-3 and TRBJ1-1; no DNA is available, so the TRBD1 call from TCRdb remains unchecked. Per the germline V gene, CDR1 is MNHEY and CDR2 is SVGEGT. The CDR3 is 15 amino acids. The chain's CDR3 is CASSYTGGVGTEAFF.

The chain's CDR3 is CASRGTTYYEQYF. The chain recombines TRBV5-1 with TRBJ2-7; TCRdb designates TRBD1, a call that cannot be tested without DNA. CDR3 length: 13 residues. Per germline, CDR1 SGHRS and CDR2 YFSETQ.

The chain combines TRBV28 with TRBJ2-3. Germline V gene lookup returns CDR1 MDHEN and CDR2 SYDVKM. The CDR3 is 13 residues long. The CDR3 loop is CASSGRLTDTQYF. Drawing the rest from reference TRBV28 and TRBJ2-3, the complete variable domain is DVKVTQSSRYLVKRTGEKVFLECVQDMDHENMFWYRQDPGLGLRLIYFSYDVKMKEKGDIPEGYSVSREKKERFSLILESASTNQTSMYLCASSGRLTDTQYFGPGTRLTVL.

The V call is TRBV7-9, the J call TRBJ2-4; TCRdb indicates TRBD1, and absent DNA this call remains unverified. This CDR3 contains 16 residues. Germline CDR1 is SEHNR and CDR2 is FQNEAQ (reference sequence). The CDR3 here is CASSKQGASDKNIQYF.

The chain links TRBV7-3 to TRBJ2-3; the D call from TCRdb, TRBD1, cannot be confirmed without DNA. The CDR3 covers 16 residues. Per germline, CDR1 SGHTA and CDR2 FQGTGA. CDR3 region: CASSTPGGGGTDTQYF.

The chain has TRBV23-1 and TRBJ2-1. TRBV23-1 is an ORF, with its function uncertain. There are 11 residues in the CDR3. The CDR3 region is CASLGWNEQFF.

The chain links TRBV4-1 to TRBJ1-6; TCRdb outputs TRBD1, but without DNA this stays unchecked. Germline assignment: CDR1 MGHRA and CDR2 YSYEKL. This CDR3 has 16 amino acids. This CDR3 reads CASSHLTGWGNSPLHF.

This chain connects TRBV5-6 to TRBJ2-1. The CDR3 has 14 amino acids. Looked up from germline, CDR1 is SGHDT and CDR2 is YYEEEE. This CDR3 reads CASIPTGDHNEQFF.

V usage is TRBV28 and J usage is TRBJ2-4; absent DNA, TCRdb's TRBD1 call cannot be checked. The CDR3 totals 16 residues. Germline assignment: CDR1 MDHEN and CDR2 SYDVKM. CDR3 residues: CASSQDRGRSKNIQYF.

CDR3 sequence: CASSPSGGPYSYEQYF. The chain recombines TRBV18 with TRBJ2-7; TCRdb picks TRBD1, but there is no DNA to check that call. CDR3 length: 16 amino acids. The germline CDR1 and CDR2 sequences are KGHSH and LQKENI.

V is TRBV4-1 and J is TRBJ2-7. Per the germline V gene, CDR1 is MGHRA and CDR2 is YSYEKL. The CDR3 is made up of 15 amino acids. The CDR3 spells CASSQDESGAYEQYF.

The chain employs TRBV29-1 and TRBJ2-7; TCRdb outputs TRBD1, but without DNA this stays unchecked. Germline V CDR1 and CDR2: SQVTM, ANQGSEA. The CDR3 is made up of 13 amino acids. The CDR3 spells CSVEGQGAGEQYF.

The V and J genes are TRBV10-3 and TRBJ2-1; there is no DNA to check the TCRdb D call of TRBD1. This CDR3 spans 13 amino acids. Germline CDR1 and CDR2: ENHRY and SYGVKD. The CDR3 sequence: CAISESGSAEQFF.

The chain joins TRBV29-1 to TRBJ1-2; absent DNA, TCRdb's TRBD1 call cannot be checked. The CDR3 sequence is 12 residues long. Germline CDR1 is SQVTM and CDR2 is ANQGSEA. The CDR3 is CSVPVGESSYTF.

V and J are TRBV9 and TRBJ2-1. Germline CDR1 SGDLS, CDR2 YYNGEE. This CDR3 contains 12 residues. The CDR3 reads CASSYRTEEQFF.

The rearrangement links TRBV3-1 to TRBJ2-1. CDR3 length equals 17 residues. Germline CDR1 is LGHDT and CDR2 is YNNKEL (reference sequence). The CDR3 reads CASSQDRTGDSYNEQFF.

The V and J genes are TRBV5-1 and TRBJ2-5; TCRdb selects TRBD2, and the lack of DNA leaves this call unchecked. The germline CDR1 and CDR2 sequences are SGHRS and YFSETQ. The length of the CDR3 is 13 residues. The CDR3 reads CASRLAGGETQYF. Full variable domain (outside the CDR3, taken from reference TRBV5-1 and TRBJ2-5): KAGVTQTPRYLIKTRGQQVTLSCSPISGHRSVSWYQQTPGQGLQFLFEYFSETQRNKGNFPGRFSGRQFSNSRSEMNVSTLELGDSALYLCASRLAGGETQYFGPGTRLLVL.

This chain connects TRBV11-2 to TRBJ2-3; TCRdb selects TRBD2, and the lack of DNA leaves this call unchecked. From germline, CDR1 is SGHAT and CDR2 FQNNGV. The CDR3 has 17 residues. CDR3 in amino acids: CASSLDGGGLAWVTQYF.

This sequence joins TRBV27 and TRBJ2-3; TCRdb designates TRBD1, a call that cannot be tested without DNA. Germline CDR1 reads MNHEY; CDR2 reads SMNVEV (reference sequence). There are 17 residues in the CDR3. The CDR3 here is CASSHHGDRGFADTQYF.

By frequency, this clonotype registers medium-sized (0.01 to 0.1%). V gene TRBV28 combines with J gene TRBJ2-1; TCRdb lists TRBD2, though no DNA is available to test this call. Germline values: CDR1 MDHEN, CDR2 SYDVKM. There are 12 residues in the CDR3. The CDR3 here is CASSLPAGEQFF.